These T cell receptor beta chains were read from a single sample in a study of cytomegalovirus exposure and HLA in healthy donors. Only in-frame clones appear in the TCRdb table, and some are missing; sequencing was by immunoSEQ multiplex PCR. The sample lists around 99,000 clones; roughly 80% were seen once. Sequenced: PBMCs. These receptors all come from a man in his thirties or forties in good health and CMV-seropositive. CDR3s include the opening cysteine and the closing phenylalanine or tryptophan. The order of the fields is J gene, clone size, V gene, CDR3 protein. Only part of the rows carry a size: once, few, many, or a class if the clone is expanded.

>TRBJ1-1|few|TRBV19
CASTRRDRGNEREAFF
>TRBJ1-1|NA|TRBV25-1
CARGGVPMNTEAFF
>TRBJ1-2|NA|TRBV11-2
CASSLVGINYGYTF
>TRBJ2-1|once|TRBV2
CASTGSNEQFF
>TRBJ2-3|NA|TRBV19
CASSIGGGRTDTQYF
>TRBJ1-1|NA|TRBV10-3
CAIRPRTGVNTEAFF
>TRBJ1-1|once|TRBV7-9
CASSRDGGGTEAFF
>TRBJ1-4|NA|TRBV29-1
CSVVGGEATNEKLFF
>TRBJ1-3|once|TRBV7-2
CASGRGGSGNTIYF
>TRBJ1-2|NA|TRBV6-5
CASLRDNNYGYTF
>TRBJ2-5|few|TRBV5-5
CASSLEGTGVQYF
>TRBJ1-3|NA|TRBV9
CASSVDRGSGNTIYF
>TRBJ1-2|NA|TRBV2
CASSERDRSRDTF
>TRBJ1-1|NA|TRBV7-2
CASRGGQNTEAFF
>TRBJ1-1|NA|TRBV7-9
CASSRTGFNTEAFF
>TRBJ2-7|NA|TRBV14
CASSQGQSAYEQYF
>TRBJ1-1|once|TRBV6-5
CASSYSRSEAFF
>TRBJ1-1|NA|TRBV19
CASRGQGIVNTEAFF
>TRBJ2-1|NA|TRBV2
CASSVAAGGQNEQFF
>TRBJ2-5|NA|TRBV19
CASSPGRQGGETQYF
>TRBJ2-4|NA|TRBV27
CASSLSGTGRNIQYF
>TRBJ2-1|NA|TRBV13
CASSARDRVTEQFF
>TRBJ2-3|NA|TRBV7-3
CASSPRRGGAGVTDTQYF
>TRBJ1-1|NA|TRBV5-1
CASSLTRVRGTEAFF
>TRBJ1-3|few|TRBV5-1
CASSLAGTGNTIYF
>TRBJ2-1|few|TRBV6-4
CASSDSPQDEQFF
>TRBJ1-4|few|TRBV6-1
CASSQTTGGGEKLFF
>TRBJ1-5|NA|TRBV12-5
CASGLTGVMPQHF
>TRBJ1-2|NA|TRBV11-2
CASRRPGQGARNYGYTF
>TRBJ2-5|few|TRBV4-2
CASSQEPGGLAIQETQYF
>TRBJ1-4|few|TRBV6-5
CASSYSGTQREKLFF
>TRBJ2-7|NA|TRBV4-1
CASSPGQGWSYEQYF
>TRBJ1-1|NA|TRBV14
CASSARTGPTEAFF
>TRBJ2-1|NA|TRBV27
CASSLSRKEGPTFF
>TRBJ1-1|NA|TRBV5-1
CASSSGTGSHTEAFF
>TRBJ2-3|NA|TRBV19
CASSVIHGPTDTQYF
>TRBJ2-1|once|TRBV5-8
CASSLAYEQFF
>TRBJ1-2|NA|TRBV14
CASSRGTAVFYGYTF
>TRBJ1-1|NA|TRBV6-6
CASSTQGYSTEAFF
>TRBJ2-6|NA|TRBV19
CASSISTGTRANVLTF
>TRBJ2-7|NA|TRBV27
CASSLMGRSSYEQYF